The 24 T cell receptor beta chains below all came from one sample that was sequenced in a study of T cells in women clearing cervical HPV infection. Clones were read by immunoSEQ multiplex PCR, and TCRdb kept only the in-frame ones, dropping some. The sample totals over 10,000 clones. Material: blood buffy coat. These TCRs come from a woman between 18 and 70 years old with a cervical HPV16 infection that either progressed to CIN3+ or cleared (not recorded which).

A word on this clone: With the read ending 3 residues before the CDR3 end, the germline J gene is used to fill in that end. The chain has TRBV30 and TRBJ2-2, with 8 positions matching TRBD1. The length of the CDR3 is 11 residues. Per germline, CDR1 GTSNPN and CDR2 SVGIG (reference sequence). This chain's CDR3 is CASDRANVLFF. Incomplete CDR3 DNA: TGTGCCTCGGACAGGGCCAACGTG.

Regarding this clone: The read finishes 3 residues shy of the CDR3 end, and the germline J gene is used to complete it. The V call is TRBV19, the J call TRBJ2-3, with D possibly TRBD2 on 6 matching bases. Per the germline V gene, CDR1 is LNHDA and CDR2 is SQIVND (reference sequence). The CDR3 contains 15 residues. The CDR3 here is CASSIVKAGRQPQYF. The sequenced part of the CDR3 DNA is TGTGCCAGTAGTATAGTGAAGGCAGGGAGGCAGCCG.

Comment on this clone: The CDR3 goes on 3 residues after the read ends, and that part is filled in from the germline J gene. V gene TRBV7-9 combines with J gene TRBJ2-1, with D perhaps matching TRBD2 (7 bases). This CDR3 has 13 amino acids. Trimming took 3 bases from V and 8 from J, leaving 11 bases between them. Germline values: CDR1 SEHNR, CDR2 FQNEAQ (reference sequence). Partial CDR3 DNA: TGTGCCAGCAGCTTTCCGGGGGGCGATGAG. Protein: CASSFPGGDE. The entire CDR3 sequence reads CASSFPGGDEQFF.

Remarks on this clone: From the germline J gene comes the end of the CDR3, since the read stops 3 residues before it. The rearrangement links TRBV7-9 to TRBJ2-3; no definite D call. The germline V gene encodes CDR1 SEHNR and CDR2 FQNEAQ (reference sequence). V was clipped by 3 bases and J by 2 bases, with 3 bases between them. CDR3 length equals 12 residues. The covered CDR3 bases are TGTGCCAGCAGCTTTAACACAGATACG. Translated: CASSFNTDT. Given in full, the CDR3 is CASSFNTDTQYF.

Remarks on this clone: Read sequence stops 3 residues before the CDR3 end, and the germline J gene provides the missing end. The genes are TRBV11-2 and TRBJ2-5, with TRBD2 matching 7 bases. Germline lookup yields CDR1 SGHAT and CDR2 FQNNGV. The J segment lost 4 bases and the V segment lost 3 bases, leaving 5 bases of the junction unmatched. The CDR3 contains 14 residues. This CDR3 reads CASSFAGVGETQYF. The CDR3 bases that were read are TGTGCCAGCAGCTTTGCGGGGGTTGGAGAGACC.

As to this clone: The read stops 3 residues short of the end of the CDR3; the missing end is completed from the germline J gene. This chain links TRBV19 with TRBJ1-5; TRBD1 matches 7 bases. Germline trimming cut 1 base from V and 7 bases from J; bases unmatched to any gene: 7. The V gene's germline CDR1 is LNHDA and CDR2 SQIVND (reference sequence). The CDR3 totals 15 residues. CDR3 loop: CASSIVQGMGQPQHF. The sequenced CDR3 bases are TGTGCCAGTAGTATAGTACAGGGGATGGGCCAGCCC. Full variable domain (rest looked up from reference TRBV19 and TRBJ1-5): DGGITQSPKYLFRKEGQNVTLSCEQNLNHDAMYWYRQDPGQGLRLIYYSQIVNDFQKGDIAEGYSVSREKKESFPLTVTSAQKNPTAFYLCASSIVQGMGQPQHFGDGTRLSIL.

With regard to this clone: Sequencing ends 3 residues short of the CDR3 end; the germline J gene provides the rest. This sequence joins TRBV7-3 and TRBJ1-2; 7 nucleotides align to TRBD1. Per the germline V gene, CDR1 is SGHTA and CDR2 is FQGTGA. The CDR3 runs 15 residues. The sequenced CDR3 bases are TGTGCCAGCAGCCAAACAGGGACAGCAGGGGTCGAC. This translates into CASSQTGTAGVD. The CDR3 in its entirety is CASSQTGTAGVDYTF.

As to this clone: The read is 3 residues too short to cover the CDR3 end, so that end is filled in from the germline J gene. V is TRBV29-1 and J is TRBJ1-4; 8 positions match TRBD1. The CDR3 totals 13 residues. Germline V gives CDR1 SQVTM, CDR2 ANQGSEA. The sequenced part of the CDR3 DNA is TGCAGCGTTATGACAGGGGCCGGTTCACCA. Its translation is CSVMTGAGSP. The entire CDR3 protein reads CSVMTGAGSPLFF. Variable domain in full (rest from reference TRBV29-1 and TRBJ1-4): SAVISQKPSRDICQRGTSLTIQCQVDSQVTMMFWYRQQPGQSLTLIATANQGSEATYESGFVIDKFPISRPNLTFSTLTVSNMSPEDSSIYLCSVMTGAGSPLFFGSGTQLSVL.

Turning to this clone: The read gets to within 3 residues of the CDR3 end, and the germline J gene fills in the rest. The V gene is TRBV20-1, the J gene TRBJ1-1; D may be TRBD1 (6 bases). V shed 7 bases and J shed 1 base, with 10 bases lying between them. Germline V gene data show CDR1 as DFQATT and CDR2 as SNEGSKA (reference sequence). The CDR3 is 12 residues long. CDR3 bases read: TGCAGTGTCGTGACAGGGAACACTGAA. Translated, it gives CSVVTGNTE. The full CDR3 is CSVVTGNTEAFF.

Worth noting for this clone: The CDR3 end is not reached by the read, which stops 3 residues before it; the germline J gene fills it in. This chain links TRBV19 with TRBJ1-2; a weak D match, TRBD1 (6 bases). This CDR3 comprises 18 residues. Germline V lookup: CDR1 LNHDA, CDR2 SQIVND (reference sequence). Partial CDR3 DNA: TGTGCCAGTAGTATTCGGGGACTAGCGGGGGCTAGCACAGATACC. Protein: CASSIRGLAGASTDT. The entire CDR3 sequence reads CASSIRGLAGASTDTYTF.

As concerns this clone: The DNA ends 3 residues before the CDR3 does, and the rest of the CDR3 is filled in from the germline J gene. This chain links TRBV2 with TRBJ2-4; D might be TRBD1 or TRBD2, each matching 5 bases. Germline-derived CDR1 and CDR2 are SNHLY and FYNNEI. CDR3 length: 13 amino acids. The CDR3 DNA, read in part, is TGTGCCAGCAGTGGTCAGGGTATTGAGGGT. This encodes CASSGQGIEG. The entire CDR3 is CASSGQGIEGQYF.

To note about this clone: The observed sequence ends 3 residues before the CDR3 terminus, with the missing tail filled in from the germline J gene. This chain joins TRBV2 and TRBJ1-4; D is unresolved. The CDR3 sequence is 14 residues long. Germline CDR1 and CDR2: SNHLY and FYNNEI. V lost 4 bases to trimming and J lost 8 bases, with 14 bases between them. The DNA read from the CDR3 is TGTGCCAGCAGTGGTTATCCGGGGAACGAAAAA. Its translation: CASSGYPGNEK. The full CDR3 reads CASSGYPGNEKLFF.

Concerning this clone: The read ends 3 residues shy of where the CDR3 ends; the end is completed using the germline J gene. V is TRBV5-1 and J is TRBJ1-1; unclear D gene. The CDR3 length is 14 residues. Germline CDR1 reads SGHRS; CDR2 reads YFSETQ. Trimming shortened V by 4 bases and J by 2 bases, and 12 bases separated the two germline ends. Partial CDR3 DNA: TGCGCCAGCAGCCCCGACACATACAACACTGAA. This codes for CASSPDTYNTE. From start to end, the CDR3 is CASSPDTYNTEAFF.

As to this clone: Read sequence stops 3 residues before the CDR3 end, and the germline J gene provides the missing end. V and J are TRBV20-1 and TRBJ2-3; TRBD2 matches 9 bases. V gave up 1 base and J gave up 1 base; unmatched junction bases: 0. Germline CDR1 and CDR2: DFQATT and SNEGSKA (reference sequence). This CDR3 has 14 residues. CDR3 DNA, as far as it was read: TGCAGTGCTAGAGGACTAGCGGGCACAGATACG. It yields the protein CSARGLAGTDT. The whole CDR3 protein is CSARGLAGTDTQYF.

For this clone: Read coverage stops 3 residues before the CDR3 terminus; the germline J gene supplies the remainder. This chain links TRBV5-1 with TRBJ1-2; TRBD1 matches at 8 bases. The CDR3 has 14 amino acids. Germline V gene sequence: CDR1 SGHRS, CDR2 YFSETQ. CDR3: CASRSDSGGEGYTF. The CDR3 bases that were read are TGCGCCAGCAGGTCCGATTCAGGGGGCGAGGGC.

A remark on this clone: The read falls 3 residues short of the CDR3 end, and the missing part is taken from the germline J gene. The J gene is TRBJ2-3, the V gene TRBV7-9; D is uncertain. The CDR3 runs 14 residues. Germline V CDR1 and CDR2: SEHNR, FQNEAQ (reference sequence). CDR3 DNA (partial): TGTGCCAGCAGCGCCATGGTGGGCAATCAGCCG. It translates to CASSAMVGNQP. The whole CDR3 is CASSAMVGNQPQYF.

In the case of this clone: The CDR3 goes on 3 residues after the read ends, and that part is filled in from the germline J gene. V usage is TRBV10-1 and J usage is TRBJ2-5; TRBD2 aligns across 8 bases. Per germline, CDR1 WNHNN and CDR2 SYGVQD (reference sequence). With V trimmed by 4 bases and J by 4 bases, 8 bases remained unmatched. The CDR3 contains 15 residues. The CDR3 bases that were read are TGCGCCAGCAGTGTGGCGGGGGGTTCCGGAGAGACC. It is translated as CASSVAGGSGET. The whole CDR3 protein reads CASSVAGGSGETQYF.

In the case of this clone: The read ends 3 residues early relative to the CDR3; the germline J gene fills the gap. The chain carries TRBV5-1 and TRBJ2-5; 14 bases line up with TRBD2. Germline CDR1 SGHRS, CDR2 YFSETQ. With 5 bases clipped from V and 5 bases from J, the junction kept 5 bases outside the gene matches. CDR3 length: 15 amino acids. The DNA read from the CDR3 is TGCGCCAGCAGGACTAGCGGGGGGGCCGGGGAGACC. This encodes CASRTSGGAGET. Given in full, the CDR3 is CASRTSGGAGETQYF. The full variable domain, its missing parts supplied by reference TRBV5-1 and TRBJ2-5, is KAGVTQTPRYLIKTRGQQVTLSCSPISGHRSVSWYQQTPGQGLQFLFEYFSETQRNKGNFPGRFSGRQFSNSRSEMNVSTLELGDSALYLCASRTSGGAGETQYFGPGTRLLVL.

A word on this clone: Germline and junction disagree at one end, which may indicate a read error. The CDR3 goes on 3 residues after the read ends, and that part is filled in from the germline J gene. Other DNA sequences within the sample encode an identical CDR3. The chain couples TRBV6-1 to TRBJ1-3; D is perhaps TRBD1 (6 bases). The CDR3 is 16 residues long. Germline V lookup: CDR1 MNHNS, CDR2 SASEGT. This CDR3 reads CASSEAQQGSGNTIYF. CDR3 bases read: TGTGCCAGCAGTGAAGCCCAACAGGGCTCTGGAAACACG.

On this clone itself: The read halts 3 residues ahead of the CDR3 end, with the missing end drawn from the germline J gene. This chain joins TRBV9 and TRBJ2-5; 10 positions agree with TRBD1. CDR3 length equals 16 residues. J lost 4 bases, V lost 4 bases, and 10 bases had no gene match. Germline V lookup: CDR1 SGDLS, CDR2 YYNGEE. CDR3 residues: CASSPETGGGGETQYF. The part of the CDR3 DNA that was read is TGTGCCAGCAGCCCCGAGACAGGGGGCGGAGGAGAGACC.

Note on this clone: The sequence runs out 3 residues before the end of the CDR3; the remainder is reconstructed from the germline J gene. The rearrangement uses TRBV18 and TRBJ1-6; 7 bases map to TRBD1. CDR1 KGHSH and CDR2 LQKENI come from the germline V gene. This CDR3 spans 14 amino acids. This chain's CDR3 is CASRRAVSRGSLHF. CDR3 DNA, as far as it was read: TGTGCCAGCCGCCGGGCCGTCTCCAGGGGGTCC. The entire variable domain, with the rest obtained from reference TRBV18 and TRBJ1-6, is as follows: NAGVMQNPRHLVRRRGQEARLRCSPMKGHSHVYWYRQLPEEGLKFMVYLQKENIIDESGMPKERFSAEFPKEGPSILRIQQVVRGDSAAYFCASRRAVSRGSLHFGNGTRLTVT.

In the case of this clone: Read sequence stops 3 residues before the CDR3 end, and the germline J gene provides the missing end. The J gene is TRBJ2-3, the V gene TRBV2, with 8 bases that match TRBD1. CDR3 length: 14 residues. Germline lookup yields CDR1 SNHLY and CDR2 FYNNEI. The sequenced CDR3 bases are TGTGCCAGCAGTGTGACAGGGGAGGTCGAGACG. As protein: CASSVTGEVET. The whole CDR3 sequence is CASSVTGEVETQYF.

The sequenced CDR3 bases are TGTGCCTGGAGTGTATTCGGGACTAGCTCCGGGGAG. Its protein product is CAWSVFGTSSGE. The CDR3 reads in full as CAWSVFGTSSGELFF. The rearrangement joins TRBV30 to TRBJ2-2; 9 nucleotides align to TRBD2. The read ends 3 residues early relative to the CDR3; the germline J gene fills the gap. The CDR3 length is 15 residues. Germline CDR1 reads GTSNPN; CDR2 reads SVGIG (reference sequence). J was trimmed by 6 bases and V by 0 bases; bases with no gene match: 5.

A note on this clone: Sequencing ends 3 residues short of the CDR3 end; the germline J gene provides the rest. The chain combines TRBV5-1 with TRBJ2-1; 9 bases line up with TRBD2. Germline CDR1 is SGHRS and CDR2 is YFSETQ. The CDR3 has 15 residues. Trimming cost V 0 bases and J 4 bases; bases outside gene matches: 2. CDR3 amino acids: CASSLGGGAYNEQFF. The DNA read from the CDR3 is TGCGCCAGCAGCTTGGGCGGGGGGGCGTACAATGAG.